This TCR beta chain was captured by sequencing in a study of CD8 T cells in ankylosing spondylitis. CDR3 size: 18 residues. TCRdb reprocessed the 5' RACE reads with MiXCR, giving one entry per CDR3 protein. The table lists approximately 90,000 distinct CDR3 sequences, roughly 8.3% of them singletons. This clonotype was found a few times. The chain combines TRBV21-1 with TRBJ2-6; the tabulated D call, TRBD1, remains unverified against the DNA. TRBV21-1 is recorded as a pseudogene. This clonotype originated in a male donor with ankylosing spondylitis or in good health (not recorded which). Sequenced: blood, either unsorted or a sorted T cell fraction (not recorded which). The CDR3 nucleotides read TGTGCCAGCAGCAAAGGGACAGCCCATTACTCTGGGGCCAACGTCCTGACTTTC. Amino acids: CASSKGTAHYSGANVLTF.